This TCR beta chain was documented in a study of OX40 agonist ivuxolimab in advanced cancers. Overall study results and limits: Dosing at 0.1 to 3.0 mg/kg was accompanied by clonal expansion of CD4+ and CD8+ blood T cells by week 6.

As to this clone: Antigen unknown.

This table comes from immunoSEQ multiplex PCR, and its TCRdb copy is limited to in-frame clones, with some not included. Of some 76,000 clones listed, 93% are singletons. The material sequenced was CD4+ or CD8+ T cells sorted from blood, taken in a trial of the OX40 agonist ivuxolimab. The sequence was obtained from an adult with an advanced solid tumor such as melanoma, head and neck, liver or kidney cancer.

The CDR3 loop reads CASSLRGRREKLFF. Written as DNA, the CDR3 is TGTGCCAGCAGCTTACGGGGAAGACGCGAAAAACTGTTTTTT. The J gene is TRBJ1-4, the V gene TRBV5-6; D unclear. The ends were cut back, 2 bases at V and 8 bases at J, with 13 bases in the middle. Per germline, CDR1 SGHDT and CDR2 YYEEEE. This CDR3 region has 14 residues.